Sequencing of this T cell receptor (beta chain) was carried out in a study of blood T cell repertoires in COVID-19 (TCRdb year 2020). About the study as a whole: Samples covering the acute and convalescent phases of COVID-19 were provided by collaborators in the United States, Italy and Spain. Nearly every sample came with metadata listing a de-identified subject ID, COVID-19 status, age in years and sex. Where available, HLA class I and class II types were obtained from metadata supplied by the sample provider rather than from assay-based typing. Deeply sampled blood TCRbeta repertoires from subjects exposed to, actively infected with, or recovered from COVID-19 were included in the dataset. The material from the prospective study consisted of cDNA or gDNA derived from T cells, B-cell-depleted T cells, or PBMCs. The repertoires were made available in a free public database intended to serve as a resource for research on the immune response to SARS-CoV-2. The samples were drawn from the first 160 participants of the ongoing ImmuneRACE study and from 950 to 1,500 subjects provided by 6 global collaborators. Study-wide conclusions, independent of this receptor: Clinical and demographic metadata were provided uncurated, with the amount varying by source and participant.

The immunoSEQ Assay, a bias-controlled multiplex PCR, was used to amplify TCRbeta CDR3 regions from genomic DNA. As for the authors' bioinformatics: The number of nucleated cells in each sample was estimated from the amplification of reference gene primers within the assay. To quantify the absolute abundance of each unique TCRbeta CDR3 rearrangement, sequence reads were collapsed and filtered. For each sample, productive Simpson clonality was calculated as the square root of Simpson's diversity index across productive rearrangements. The immuneACCESS repertoire file appears here via TCRdb, limited to in-frame rearrangements. These files lack a portion of the clones; in checked studies, under half of the deficit traces to unresolved V genes, and the cause of the others is not known. D and trimming were read from the DNA, whereas the V and J calls and clone size are those reported in that table. The table for this sample lists some 15,000 clones; roughly 79% of them were counted only once. Roughly 15% of the sample comes from the top ten.

A note on this clone: Which antigen it targets is not known. One base away there is no much larger clone; base qualities are not given.

The collaborating institutions used their own protocols to collect whole blood in K2EDTA tubes. For TCRbeta analysis, collaborator samples were shipped as frozen whole blood, as isolated PBMCs, or as DNA extracted from either sample type. The specimen sequenced was peripheral blood. This TCR was sampled from a man aged 55 to 69 with acute or convalescent COVID-19.

The DNA reads as follows: TGTGCCAGCTCTTTGAACTCCGGGACAGACAATAATTCACCCCTCCACTTT. Its protein reads: CASSLNSGTDNNSPLHF. Recombination connected TRBV18 to TRBJ1-6, and 7 junctional nucleotides match TRBD1. The CDR3 numbers 17 residues from cysteine through phenylalanine. The DNA shown is the 51-base CDR3, in frame from base 1. V trim: 6 bases; J trim: 5 bases; unmatched bases: 13. CDR1 and CDR2, per the germline V gene, are KGHSH and LQKENI. With the rest looked up from the reference TRBV18 and TRBJ1-6 genes rather than sequenced, the full variable domain is NAGVMQNPRHLVRRRGQEARLRCSPMKGHSHVYWYRQLPEEGLKFMVYLQKENIIDESGMPKERFSAEFPKEGPSILRIQQVVRGDSAAYFCASSLNSGTDNNSPLHFGNGTRLTVT.